The T cell receptor (beta chain) under discussion was sequenced for a study of lymphopenia after photon versus proton radiotherapy (dated by TCRdb to between 2019 and 2020). For context, the study as a whole: The study compared the immunological effects of photon versus proton radiation therapy in patients with gastrointestinal tumors who developed high-grade lymphopenia. The goal of the study was to characterize the differences between the two radiation modalities in how they affect the immune system. The cohort included approximately 22 patients with gastrointestinal tumors who developed lymphopenia after receiving either photon or proton therapy.

On this clone itself: It has no known antigen specificity. No base qualities exist here, and no much larger clone lies one base off it.

The CDR3 goes from the cysteine to the phenylalanine over 16 residues. Only the CDR3 DNA stays, 48 bases, in frame from base 1. From the germline V gene (reference sequence), CDR1 is SGHKS and CDR2 is YYEKEE. V is cut back by 4 bases and J by 1 base, with 9 bases in the junction unmatched. Library preparation was by the immunoSEQ multiplex PCR assay. Deep sequencing of rearranged TCR beta loci, alongside multiparametric flow cytometry, was used to profile T cell repertoires. Not all clones reach the TCRdb copy of this immuneACCESS table, which keeps in-frame sequences only. Checked studies attribute under half of the gap to unresolved V genes and leave the rest unexplained. The sample includes approximately 160,000 clones, with about 88% observed a single time. The ten largest clonotypes hold around 4.7% of the sample. Points the paper makes about the study in general: The authors looked at the survival association only in patients who died, and they framed better survival with proton therapy as a possibility rather than a demonstrated result. Relative stability during treatment was observed in proton-treated patients, whereas loss of naive T cells and TCR diversity and gain of effector/memory populations were observed in photon-treated patients. After the lymphocyte count nadir, repertoires from photon-treated patients showed oligoclonal expansion, particularly of CD8+ Temra cells, and this expansion drove the decline in diversity. Across the cohort, an inverse correlation was found between a larger post-nadir drop in TCR diversity and overall survival time among patients who died.

The V and J segments used are TRBV5-5 and TRBJ1-1; TRBD1 matches 8 bases in the middle. This TCR was sampled from a man in his fifties with gastric cancer. Sequencing used peripheral blood, obtained from a patient treated with photon-based radiotherapy. The CDR3 amino acid sequence is: CASSLGQGSKNTEAFF. The base sequence is TGTGCCAGCAGCCTAGGACAGGGTAGTAAGAACACTGAAGCTTTCTTT.